Included here is one T cell receptor (beta chain) sequence, with context. Its specificity is unknown. Trimming took off 4 bases at V and 6 bases at J, with 10 bases between the two ends. CDR1 is ENHRY and CDR2 is SYGVKD in the germline V gene. The CDR3 runs to 13 residues. The sample comes from a study of T-cell reconstitution after alpha-beta-depleted transplantation in children. Overall study results and limits: Alpha-beta T cells about two months after transplant reportedly derived from several hundred expanded graft clones. Elevated TCRbeta diversity at day 60 was traced, in some patients, to surviving recipient T cells and thymic progenitors. At one year after transplant, newly produced T cells mostly accounted for T-cell counts and diversity.

A library of TCRbeta sequences, prepared with unique molecular identifiers, was generated. TCRdb re-called the PCR reads with MiXCR, one entry per CDR3 protein. In the table there are 600,000 or so distinct CDR3 sequences, 23% of which are singletons. The chain links TRBV10-3 to TRBJ1-5; D is perhaps TRBD1 (6 bases). This sample comprised PBMCs, mostly from graft donor cells, obtained 360 days after TCRalphabeta/CD19-depleted stem cell transplant. This receptor was taken from a boy younger than two who had a stem cell transplant for acute myeloid leukemia, so the T cells may come from the graft donor. The CDR3 DNA reads as TGTGCCATCAGTGGGGGACAACTTCAGCCCCAGCATTTT. It is translated as CAISGGQLQPQHF.